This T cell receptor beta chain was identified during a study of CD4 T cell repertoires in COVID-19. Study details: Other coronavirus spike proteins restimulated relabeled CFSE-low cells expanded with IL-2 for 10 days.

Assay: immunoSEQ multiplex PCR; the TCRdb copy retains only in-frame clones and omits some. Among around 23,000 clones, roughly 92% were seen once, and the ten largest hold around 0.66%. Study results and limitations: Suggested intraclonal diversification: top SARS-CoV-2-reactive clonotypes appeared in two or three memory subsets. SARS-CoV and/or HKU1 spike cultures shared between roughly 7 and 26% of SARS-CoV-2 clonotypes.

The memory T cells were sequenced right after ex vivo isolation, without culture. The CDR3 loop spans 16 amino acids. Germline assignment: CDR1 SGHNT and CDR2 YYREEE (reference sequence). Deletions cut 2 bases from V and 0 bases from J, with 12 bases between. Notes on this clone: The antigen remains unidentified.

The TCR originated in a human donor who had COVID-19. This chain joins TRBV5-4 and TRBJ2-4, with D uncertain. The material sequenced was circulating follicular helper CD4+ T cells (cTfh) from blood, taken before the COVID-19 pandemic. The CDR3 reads CASSFRQAIAKNIQYF. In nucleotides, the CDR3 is TGTGCCAGCAGCTTCAGGCAGGCGATAGCCAAAAACATTCAGTACTTC.